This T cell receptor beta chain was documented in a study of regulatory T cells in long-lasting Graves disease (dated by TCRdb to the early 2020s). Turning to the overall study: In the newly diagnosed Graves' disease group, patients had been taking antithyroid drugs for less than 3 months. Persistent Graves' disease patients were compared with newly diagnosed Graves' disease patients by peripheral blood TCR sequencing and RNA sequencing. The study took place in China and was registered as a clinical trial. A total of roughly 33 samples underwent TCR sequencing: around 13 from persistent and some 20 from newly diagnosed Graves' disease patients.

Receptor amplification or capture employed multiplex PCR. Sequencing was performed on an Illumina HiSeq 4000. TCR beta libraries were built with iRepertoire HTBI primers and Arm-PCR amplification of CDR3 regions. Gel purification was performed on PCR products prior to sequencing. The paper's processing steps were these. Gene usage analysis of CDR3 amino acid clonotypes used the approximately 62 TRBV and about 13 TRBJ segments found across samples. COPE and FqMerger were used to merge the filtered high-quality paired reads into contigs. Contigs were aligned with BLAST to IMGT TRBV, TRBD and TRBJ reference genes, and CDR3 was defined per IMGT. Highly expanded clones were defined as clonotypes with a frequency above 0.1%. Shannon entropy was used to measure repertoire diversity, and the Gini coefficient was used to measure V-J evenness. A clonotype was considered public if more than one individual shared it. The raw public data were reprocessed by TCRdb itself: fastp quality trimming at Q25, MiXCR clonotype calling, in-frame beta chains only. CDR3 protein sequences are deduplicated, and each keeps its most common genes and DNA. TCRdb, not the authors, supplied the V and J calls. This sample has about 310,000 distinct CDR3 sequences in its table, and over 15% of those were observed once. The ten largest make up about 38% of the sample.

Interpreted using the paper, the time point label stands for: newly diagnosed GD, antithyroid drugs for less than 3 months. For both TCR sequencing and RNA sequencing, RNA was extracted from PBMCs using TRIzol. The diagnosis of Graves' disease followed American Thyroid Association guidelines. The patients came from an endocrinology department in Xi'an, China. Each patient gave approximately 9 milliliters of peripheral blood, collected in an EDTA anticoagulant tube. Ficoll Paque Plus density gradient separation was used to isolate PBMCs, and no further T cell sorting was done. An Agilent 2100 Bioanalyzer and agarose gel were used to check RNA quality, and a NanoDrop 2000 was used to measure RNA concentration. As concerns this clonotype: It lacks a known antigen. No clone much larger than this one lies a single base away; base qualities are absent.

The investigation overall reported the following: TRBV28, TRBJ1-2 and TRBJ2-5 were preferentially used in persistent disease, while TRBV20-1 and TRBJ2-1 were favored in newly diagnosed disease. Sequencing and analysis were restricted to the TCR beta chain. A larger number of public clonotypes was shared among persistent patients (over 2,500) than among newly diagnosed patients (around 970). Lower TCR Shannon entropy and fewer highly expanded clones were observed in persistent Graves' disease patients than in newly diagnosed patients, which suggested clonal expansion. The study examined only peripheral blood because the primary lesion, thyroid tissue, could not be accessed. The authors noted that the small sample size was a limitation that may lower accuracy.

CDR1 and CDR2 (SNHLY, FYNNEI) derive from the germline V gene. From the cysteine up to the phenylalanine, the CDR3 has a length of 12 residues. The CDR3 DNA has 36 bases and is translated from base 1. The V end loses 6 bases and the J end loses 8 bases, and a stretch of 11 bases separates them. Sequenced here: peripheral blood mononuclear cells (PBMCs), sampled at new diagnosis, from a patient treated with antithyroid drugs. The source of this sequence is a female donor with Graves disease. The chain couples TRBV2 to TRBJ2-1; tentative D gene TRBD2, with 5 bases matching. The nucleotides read TGTGCCAGCAGGGTAGCGAACGATGAGCAGTTCTTC. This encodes CASRVANDEQFF.